The 28 T cell receptor beta chains below all came from one sample that was sequenced in a study of blood T cells in healthy people across ages (dated by TCRdb to the mid-2010s). The library was produced with 5' RACE. Sequencing relied on an Illumina HiSeq 2500. A second 7 to 11 cycle PCR used a sample-barcoded 5' primer and a J-beta primer mix. Clones were called with MiXCR by TCRdb after fastp trimmed the public reads at Q25, and only in-frame beta chains were retained. Rows are unified per CDR3 protein, each entry keeping the most common DNA and genes. The sample contains more than 800,000 distinct CDR3 sequences, around 43% of them found a single time. The top ten hold 15% to 20% of the sample. The material sequenced was blood. These receptors were taken from a woman in her sixties in good health.

The chain has TRBV20-1 and TRBJ2-1, with a possible D match to TRBD1 (5 bases). V shed 1 base and J shed 8 bases, with 9 bases lying between them. The CDR3 is made up of 12 amino acids. Germline V CDR1 and CDR2: DFQATT, SNEGSKA (reference sequence). CDR3 sequence: CSARVRVDEQFF. CDR3 coding DNA: TGCAGTGCTAGAGTCAGGGTCGATGAGCAGTTCTTC.

J is TRBJ1-2 and V is TRBV6-6; TRBD1 agrees at 9 bases. V lost 6 bases to trimming and J lost 6 bases; unmatched junction nucleotides: 11. The CDR3 loop spans 15 amino acids. Per germline, CDR1 MNHNY and CDR2 SVGAGI (reference sequence). CDR3 DNA sequence: TGTGCCAGCAGCAATAGGGGACAGGGAACGGATGGCTACACCTTC. Protein: CASSNRGQGTDGYTF.

The V call is TRBV5-1, the J call TRBJ1-1; the match to TRBD1 covers 8 bases. Trimming cost V 3 bases and J 8 bases; bases outside gene matches: 9. The germline V gene encodes CDR1 SGHRS and CDR2 YFSETQ. This CDR3 has 14 residues. CDR3 sequence reads: CASSSPGTGPEAFF. DNA of the CDR3: TGCGCCAGCAGCTCTCCAGGGACAGGACCAGAAGCTTTCTTT.

This clonotype was counted between two and nine times. This chain uses TRBV12-3 or TRBV12-4 with TRBJ2-5; D is possibly TRBD2 (7 bases). The CDR3 length is 16 residues. With 1 base removed from V and 3 bases from J, the gap between germline ends came to 15 bases. The CDR3 is CASSLGGPSGEETQYF. The CDR3 DNA reads TGTGCCAGCAGTTTAGGGGGGCCTAGCGGCGAAGAGACCCAGTACTTC.

The chain combines TRBV7-9 with TRBJ2-5; D may be TRBD2 (6 bases). The V end was cut by 5 bases, the J end by 2 bases, with 18 bases between. This CDR3 is built from 16 residues. Germline V gene lookup returns CDR1 SEHNR and CDR2 FQNEAQ (reference sequence). CDR3 amino acids: CASSLPLLAKQETQYF. For the CDR3, the DNA is TGTGCCAGCAGCCTGCCCCTTCTAGCGAAACAAGAGACCCAGTACTTC. Full variable domain (remainder filled in from reference TRBV7-9 and TRBJ2-5): DTGVSQNPRHKITKRGQNVTFRCDPISEHNRLYWYRQTLGQGPEFLTYFQNEAQLEKSRLLSDRFSAERPKGSFSTLEIQRTEQGDSAMYLCASSLPLLAKQETQYFGPGTRLLVL.

The chain joins TRBV11-2 to TRBJ1-2; 11 bases agree with TRBD1. The CDR3 sequence is 16 residues long. Looked up from germline, CDR1 is SGHAT and CDR2 is FQNNGV. Trimming cost V 1 base and J 5 bases; bases outside gene matches: 6. CDR3 in amino acids: CASSLGRTGGAYGYTF. CDR3 DNA sequence: TGTGCCAGCAGCTTAGGCCGGACAGGGGGCGCGTATGGCTACACCTTC.

The V and J genes are TRBV10-3 and TRBJ1-2; no clear D gene. V lost 3 bases to trimming and J lost 4 bases, with 6 bases between them. The germline V gene has CDR1 ENHRY and CDR2 SYGVKD. The length of the CDR3 is 12 residues. CDR3 nucleotide sequence: TGTGCCATCAGTGACCCCCTCTATGGCTACACCTTC. This codes for CAISDPLYGYTF.

This clonotype has more than one count but fewer than ten. The chain couples TRBV7-9 to TRBJ1-1; TRBD1 agrees at 7 bases. The J segment lost 7 bases and the V segment lost 5 bases, leaving 4 bases of the junction unmatched. This CDR3 contains 12 residues. Germline V gene sequence: CDR1 SEHNR, CDR2 FQNEAQ (reference sequence). CDR3 residues: CASSQDRDEAFF. The CDR3 DNA reads as TGTGCCAGCAGCCAAGACAGGGATGAAGCTTTCTTT. Full variable domain (rest looked up from reference TRBV7-9 and TRBJ1-1): DTGVSQNPRHKITKRGQNVTFRCDPISEHNRLYWYRQTLGQGPEFLTYFQNEAQLEKSRLLSDRFSAERPKGSFSTLEIQRTEQGDSAMYLCASSQDRDEAFFGQGTRLTVV.

Worth noting for this clonotype: This clone may be a read error of a much larger clone one base away. The gene calls are TRBV6-5 and TRBJ2-3; D is possibly TRBD1 (6 bases). The CDR3 is 13 amino acids. From germline, CDR1 is MNHEY and CDR2 SVGAGI. CDR3 in amino acids: CTSRRTVPDTQYF. As DNA, the CDR3 is TGTACCAGCCGGCGGACAGTCCCAGATACGCAGTATTTT.

The gene calls are TRBV7-9 and TRBJ2-5; 12 positions match TRBD1. Trimming removed 4 bases from V and 11 bases from J; junction bases left unmatched: 11. The CDR3 extends over 15 amino acids. Germline CDR1 is SEHNR and CDR2 is FQNEAQ (reference sequence). The CDR3 spells CASSSGQGANNEQYF. CDR3 in DNA: TGTGCCAGCAGCTCGGGACAGGGGGCGAACAATGAGCAGTACTTC.

This chain joins TRBV29-1 and TRBJ2-1; tentative D call: TRBD1 (7 bases). This CDR3 comprises 13 residues. Trimming cost V 6 bases and J 13 bases, with 22 bases left between them. From germline, CDR1 is SQVTM and CDR2 ANQGSEA. The CDR3 nucleotides read TGCAGCGTCGCAATACTACGGACAGGACTACAGTTCTTC. Protein product: CSVAILRTGLQFF.

The rearrangement uses TRBV11-2 and TRBJ2-3; D remains ambiguous. V was cut by 1 base and J by 0 bases, with 11 bases left in between. Looked up from germline, CDR1 is SGHAT and CDR2 is FQNNGV. This CDR3 is built from 16 residues. DNA for the CDR3: TGTGCCAGCAGCTTAGTGGCTGGGCACAGCACAGATACGCAGTATTTT. Its translation is CASSLVAGHSTDTQYF.

This clonotype was counted ten times or more. The gene calls are TRBV20-1 and TRBJ2-7, with 9 bases identical to TRBD1. V trimming: 5 bases; J trimming: 2 bases; junction bases outside the gene matches: 10. The length of the CDR3 is 15 residues. Per germline, CDR1 DFQATT and CDR2 SNEGSKA (reference sequence). The CDR3 coding sequence is TGCAGTGCTGGCACACAGGGGGCATTTACCTACGAGCAGTACTTC. Its protein product is CSAGTQGAFTYEQYF.

The rearrangement links TRBV11-2 to TRBJ2-7; TRBD1 agrees at 8 bases. CDR3 length: 15 residues. The germline V gene encodes CDR1 SGHAT and CDR2 FQNNGV. V lost 2 bases to trimming and J lost 6 bases; unmatched junction nucleotides: 9. CDR3 sequence (DNA): TGTGCCAGCAGCTTAAGAACAGGGGGAGTCGGCGAGCAGTACTTC. Residues: CASSLRTGGVGEQYF. The entire variable domain, with the rest obtained from reference TRBV11-2 and TRBJ2-7, is as follows: EAGVAQSPRYKIIEKRQSVAFWCNPISGHATLYWYQQILGQGPKLLIQFQNNGVVDDSQLPKDRFSAERLKGVDSTLKIQPAKLEDSAVYLCASSLRTGGVGEQYFGPGTRLTVT.

A few counts support this clonotype. Written as DNA, the CDR3 is TGCAGTGGCACTTCCGGGGGCTACGAGCAGTACTTC. Its protein is CSGTSGGYEQYF. The genes are TRBV20-1 and TRBJ2-7; D is possibly TRBD2 (6 bases). Looked up from germline, CDR1 is DFQATT and CDR2 is SNEGSKA (reference sequence). V lost 7 bases to trimming and J lost 3 bases, with 13 bases between them. The CDR3 is 12 amino acids.

CDR3: CSVEGGTYNEQYF. As DNA, the CDR3 is TGCAGCGTTGAGGGAGGAACCTACAATGAGCAGTACTTC. The chain is built from TRBV29-1 and TRBJ2-7; a weak D match, TRBD2 (6 bases). With 3 bases removed from V and 7 bases from J, the gap between germline ends came to 16 bases. Germline V gene sequence: CDR1 SQVTM, CDR2 ANQGSEA. The CDR3 runs to 13 residues.

The V call is TRBV12-3 or TRBV12-4, the J call TRBJ2-1; TRBD2 matches at 11 bases. V dropped 4 bases and J dropped 6; count of bases not matched to a gene: 5. This CDR3 has 15 residues. The CDR3 loop is CASSYRLAGSNEQFF. The CDR3 DNA sequence: TGTGCCAGCAGTTATCGACTAGCGGGATCCAATGAGCAGTTCTTC.

Turning to this clonotype: Sequence at one end of the junction differs from germline and may be a read error. The DNA of the CDR3 is TGTGCCAGCAGCCCAGGACTAGCGGGTACTCTCTCCTACAATAAGCAGTTCTTC. This translates into CASSPGLAGTLSYNKQFF. This chain joins TRBV7-9 and TRBJ2-1; 11 nucleotides match TRBD2. CDR1 is SEHNR and CDR2 is FQNEAQ in the germline V gene (reference sequence). The CDR3 covers 18 residues.

The V gene is TRBV7-3, the J gene TRBJ2-4, with no clear D. Trimming stripped 0 bases from V and 8 bases from J, with 8 bases between. The CDR3 is made up of 13 amino acids. The germline V gene has CDR1 SGHTA and CDR2 FQGTGA. The CDR3 DNA sequence: TGTGCCAGCAGCTTAACCCCACTGGACATTCAGTACTTC. Protein: CASSLTPLDIQYF.

The V and J genes are TRBV6-5 and TRBJ1-1; a weak D match, TRBD1 (5 bases). Germline-derived CDR1 and CDR2 are MNHEY and SVGAGI. The CDR3 has 14 residues. V was trimmed by 2 bases and J by 6 bases, leaving 13 bases between them. CDR3 coding DNA: TGTGCCAGCAGTTACCAGACAGCGGGCCCTGAAGCTTTCTTT. Its translation: CASSYQTAGPEAFF.

The chain has TRBV27 and TRBJ2-7; no clear D. Trimming removed 8 bases from V and 0 bases from J, with 14 bases in between. Germline V gene sequence: CDR1 MNHEY, CDR2 SMNVEV (reference sequence). This CDR3 region has 14 residues. CDR3 DNA sequence: TGTGCCAGCGGCAATTCCGGGTACTCCTACGAGCAGTACTTC. As protein: CASGNSGYSYEQYF.

A few counts support this clonotype. The V gene is TRBV10-3, the J gene TRBJ2-5; 9 bases align to TRBD1. The length of the CDR3 is 15 residues. Trimming removed 10 bases from V and 5 bases from J; junction bases left unmatched: 14. Germline V CDR1 and CDR2: ENHRY, SYGVKD. DNA for the CDR3: TGTGCCACTCAGGGACCGGGACAGGGAAGGGAGACCCAGTACTTC. Translation: CATQGPGQGRETQYF.

The chain joins TRBV14 to TRBJ2-1; 10 bases align to TRBD1. Germline V gene lookup returns CDR1 SGHDN and CDR2 FVKESK. V shed 6 bases and J 2 bases; nucleotides not matched to a gene: 7. This CDR3 comprises 16 residues. The CDR3 is CASRPPGTGAYNEQFF. CDR3 DNA sequence: TGTGCCAGCAGGCCCCCCGGGACAGGGGCCTACAATGAGCAGTTCTTC.

The CDR3 nucleotides read TGCGCCAGCAGCTTGAGTACAAGGGGGGGCCACACCTACGAGCAGTACTTC. Its translation: CASSLSTRGGHTYEQYF. The chain combines TRBV5-1 with TRBJ2-7, with TRBD2 as a possible D gene (7 bases). This CDR3 spans 17 amino acids. The ends were cut back, 1 base at V and 2 bases at J, with 19 bases in the middle. Germline loops: CDR1 SGHRS, CDR2 YFSETQ.

V and J are TRBV7-2 and TRBJ1-5; TRBD1 is a possible D gene (5 bases). This CDR3 has 15 amino acids. The V and J ends lost 8 bases and 0 bases respectively, with 14 bases between them. CDR1 SGHTA and CDR2 FQGNSA come from the germline V gene. The CDR3 nucleotides read TGTGCCAGCCGCTCGACAGTTAATAGCAATCAGCCCCAGCATTTT. As protein: CASRSTVNSNQPQHF.

This rearrangement joins TRBV10-1 to TRBJ1-2; tentatively, D is TRBD1 (5 bases). Germline values: CDR1 WNHNN, CDR2 SYGVQD (reference sequence). The V and J ends lost 0 bases and 6 bases respectively, with 17 bases between them. The CDR3 loop spans 16 amino acids. The CDR3 DNA is TGCGCCAGCAGTGAGTCGATAAGGCAGGGAGTTGATGGCTACACCTTC. The encoded protein is CASSESIRQGVDGYTF.

The chain is built from TRBV19 and TRBJ1-5; D ambiguous. This CDR3 contains 13 residues. Germline V CDR1 and CDR2: LNHDA, SQIVND (reference sequence). Trimming took 2 bases from V and 4 from J, leaving 6 bases between them. CDR3 amino acids: CASSIWQNQPQHF. CDR3 nucleotides: TGTGCCAGTAGTATATGGCAGAATCAGCCCCAGCATTTT.

This clonotype was counted between two and nine times. The chain is built from TRBV10-2 and TRBJ2-6, with D possibly being TRBD2 (5 bases). The V end was cut by 2 bases, the J end by 0 bases, with 8 bases between. The CDR3 length is 16 residues. Germline CDR1 and CDR2: WSHSY and SAAADI. This chain's CDR3 is CASSEGGGSGANVLTF. The DNA of the CDR3 is TGCGCCAGCAGTGAGGGAGGAGGCTCTGGGGCCAACGTCCTGACTTTC.